Each of the 4 T cell receptor beta chains below was sequenced from the same sample in a study of control samples from healthy donors and cancer patients. Assay: immunoSEQ multiplex PCR; the TCRdb copy retains only in-frame clones and omits some. Of around 230,000 clones detected, roughly 94% appear once; the ten largest clones hold less than 1.6%. The sample consisted of blood. These TCRs come from a man in his forties or fifties in good health.

V and J are TRBV5-8 and TRBJ1-3; D not certain. V lost 2 bases and J lost 0, with 9 bases in between. Per the germline V gene, CDR1 is SGHTS and CDR2 is YDEGEE. This CDR3 comprises 15 residues. CDR3 in DNA: TGTGCCAGCAGCTTTACAGCCTCCTCTGGAAACACCATATATTTT. Protein product: CASSFTASSGNTIYF.

The chain is built from TRBV18 and TRBJ2-3; 11 bases agree with TRBD1. Unmatched junction bases numbered 6, after V lost 2 bases and J lost 8 bases. CDR1 is KGHSH, CDR2 LQKENI, per germline. The length of the CDR3 is 15 residues. The CDR3 protein is CASSPGTGGVGTQYF. DNA of the CDR3: TGTGCCAGCTCACCAGGGACAGGGGGAGTAGGTACGCAGTATTTT.

The rearrangement joins TRBV28 to TRBJ1-1, with 10 nucleotides matching TRBD1. CDR3 length equals 18 residues. Germline assignment: CDR1 MDHEN and CDR2 SYDVKM. The trim removed 8 bases at V and 8 bases at J, leaving 23 bases unmatched. CDR3 sequence reads: CASGSSRQGALGFSEAFF. CDR3 in DNA: TGTGCCAGCGGCAGTTCCCGACAGGGGGCGCTGGGATTTTCGGAAGCTTTCTTT. Full variable domain (outside the CDR3, taken from reference TRBV28 and TRBJ1-1): DVKVTQSSRYLVKRTGEKVFLECVQDMDHENMFWYRQDPGLGLRLIYFSYDVKMKEKGDIPEGYSVSREKKERFSLILESASTNQTSMYLCASGSSRQGALGFSEAFFGQGTRLTVV.

The chain couples TRBV10-1 to TRBJ2-3; TRBD1 matches at 7 bases. Germline V gives CDR1 WNHNN, CDR2 SYGVQD (reference sequence). V lost 3 bases and J lost 3; bases outside the gene matches: 12. The CDR3 contains 17 residues. In nucleotides, the CDR3 is TGCGCCAGCAGTGAAACTGCCGTGACAGGGTCAACAGATACGCAGTATTTT. Protein product: CASSETAVTGSTDTQYF.